This TCR beta chain was identified in a study of tumor-infiltrating lymphocytes in primary liver carcinoma. Study overall: Samples had roughly 3.5 to 7.5 million productive TCRbeta reads, comparable between tissue types.

The study, taken as a whole, reports: Paired tumor-adjacent and tumor-blood samples overlapped less than tumor region pairs did. The use of bulk unsorted samples meant that CD4+ and CD8+ repertoires were not compared.

Starting material of approximately 500 ng total RNA yielded TCR beta cDNA via a constant-region primer. Three nested multiplex PCR rounds, a slightly modified ARM-PCR method, built the TCR beta libraries. Researchers ran the first two PCR rounds for ten to eleven cycles each with TRBV1-TRBV30 forward primers and a C-beta reverse primer. TCRdb used MiXCR to reprocess the multiplex PCR reads, holding one entry per CDR3 protein. The data show 300,000 to 400,000 distinct CDR3 sequences, roughly two thirds seen once. Blood RNA originated from unsorted whole blood, with germline DNA additionally extracted. Germline CDR1 is SGHNT and CDR2 is YYREEE (reference sequence). This CDR3 comprises 13 residues. Turning to this clonotype: Antigen unknown. Germline and junction disagree at one end, which may indicate a read error.

This clonotype was obtained from a man aged 35 to 55 with primary liver carcinoma and hepatitis B virus infection. This chain connects TRBV5-4 to TRBJ2-5, with 9 bases matching TRBD1. The source material was peripheral blood. CDR3 coding DNA: TGTGCCAGCAGCTTCGACAGGGGGTGGACCCAGCACTTC. Amino acid sequence: CASSFDRGWTQHF. Full variable domain (rest looked up from reference TRBV5-4 and TRBJ2-5): ETGVTQSPTHLIKTRGQQVTLRCSSQSGHNTVSWYQQALGQGPQFIFQYYREEENGRGNFPPRFSGLQFPNYSSELNVNALELDDSALYLCASSFDRGWTQHFGPGTRLLVL.